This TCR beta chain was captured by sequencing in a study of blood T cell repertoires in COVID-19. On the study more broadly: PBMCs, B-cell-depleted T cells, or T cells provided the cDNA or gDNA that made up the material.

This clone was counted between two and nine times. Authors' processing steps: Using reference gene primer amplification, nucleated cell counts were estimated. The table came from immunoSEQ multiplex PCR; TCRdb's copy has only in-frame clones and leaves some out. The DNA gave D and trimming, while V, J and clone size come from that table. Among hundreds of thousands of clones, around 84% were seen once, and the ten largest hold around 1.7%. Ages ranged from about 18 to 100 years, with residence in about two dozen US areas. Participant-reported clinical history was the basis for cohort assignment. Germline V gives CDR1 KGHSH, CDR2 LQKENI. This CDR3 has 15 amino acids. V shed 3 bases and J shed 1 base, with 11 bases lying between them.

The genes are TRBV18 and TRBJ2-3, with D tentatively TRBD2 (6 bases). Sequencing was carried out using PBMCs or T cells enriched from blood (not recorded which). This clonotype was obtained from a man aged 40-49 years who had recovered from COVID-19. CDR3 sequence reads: CASSPWGDRTDTQYF. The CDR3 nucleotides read TGTGCCAGCTCACCGTGGGGGGACCGCACAGATACGCAGTATTTT.